This T cell receptor beta chain is drawn from a study of OX40 agonist ivuxolimab in advanced cancers. Study-level background: Patients were dosed with the agonistic anti-OX40 (CD134) antibody ivuxolimab. Broader study findings: Certain nonresponding patients likewise had low normalized T-cell clonal expansion. Clonal expansion from baseline to week 6 occurred in both CD4+ and CD8+ T cells.

Points on this clone: The antigen remains undetermined.

TCRdb keeps only in-frame clones here, not all; method: immunoSEQ multiplex PCR. There are about 21,000 clones in the sample; around 80% occur only once, and approximately 14% lies in the top ten. Germline V CDR1 and CDR2: SGHRS, YFSETQ. This CDR3 region has 16 residues. Trimming pared 1 base from V and 0 bases from J, leaving 8 bases between. This clonotype was obtained from an adult with an advanced solid tumor such as melanoma, head and neck, liver or kidney cancer. The specimen comprised CD4+ or CD8+ T cells sorted from blood, sampled in a trial of the OX40 agonist ivuxolimab. The rearrangement links TRBV5-1 to TRBJ2-6, with D unclear. CDR3 DNA: TGCGCCAGCAGCTTGTCGGGTCGCTCTGGGGCCAACGTCCTGACTTTC. Translation: CASSLSGRSGANVLTF.